The 14 T cell receptor beta chains listed next were all sequenced from one sample in a study of shared clonotypes between healthy human individuals (dated by TCRdb to between 2020 and 2021). Receptor libraries were prepared by the immunoSEQ multiplex PCR assay. TCRdb stores this immuneACCESS table with in-frame sequences only. Part of the clones is absent; in the studies checked, under half of the shortfall reflects unresolved V genes, and no reason is known for the rest. The table for this sample lists around 1.9 million clones; about 93% of them were counted only once. More than 1.5% of the sample is held by the ten biggest clonotypes. For the CD8 naive samples, CD45RO-negative cells were positively selected for CCR7, yielding a CD45RA+CCR7+ population from which TemRA cells were excluded. The specimen sequenced was naive CD8+ T cells from PBMCs. The cell subset or site label corresponds to: CD45RA+CCR7+. These receptors all stem from a man aged 18 to 35 in good health. Some clones in this sample may be carry-over from other donors' samples.

This chain connects TRBV30 to TRBJ2-3; 7 bases map to TRBD2. After removal of 0 bases from V and 4 bases from J, the junction contained 16 bases not matched to a gene. There are 18 residues in the CDR3. Germline lookup yields CDR1 GTSNPN and CDR2 SVGIG (reference sequence). The CDR3 DNA reads as TGTGCCTGGAGTGTACGGCGGGAGATGTCCTCCTACGCAGATACGCAGTATTTT. It specifies CAWSVRREMSSYADTQYF.

The chain links TRBV19 to TRBJ1-2, with D hard to call. CDR1 and CDR2 (germline): LNHDA, SQIVND (reference sequence). V was shortened by 0 bases and J by 4 bases, with 15 bases between the two germline ends. This CDR3 has 16 amino acids. Here the CDR3 reads CASSIESAGITYGYTF. CDR3 coding DNA: TGTGCCAGTAGTATAGAGTCGGCCGGAATTACCTATGGCTACACCTTC.

Notes on this clone: The same CDR3 can be traced to other DNA sequences in this sample. The J gene is TRBJ2-1, the V gene TRBV7-9; either TRBD1 or TRBD2 may supply D (6 bases each). Germline V gene data show CDR1 as SEHNR and CDR2 as FQNEAQ (reference sequence). This CDR3 comprises 15 residues. V shed 0 bases and J shed 2 bases, with 8 bases lying between them. DNA of the CDR3: TGTGCCAGCAGCTTAGCTGGGGGGCCCTACAATGAGCAGTTCTTC. Protein sequence: CASSLAGGPYNEQFF.

The chain uses TRBV7-9 and TRBJ2-1, with 14 bases lining up with TRBD2. CDR1 and CDR2 (germline): SEHNR, FQNEAQ (reference sequence). The CDR3 has 19 residues. The V segment lost 4 bases and the J segment 0 bases; nucleotides outside the gene matches: 8. The CDR3 region has the DNA TGTGCCAGCAGCTCGCCGACTAGCGGGAGGGGGGGCTCCTACAATGAGCAGTTCTTC. Protein product: CASSSPTSGRGGSYNEQFF.

In its sample, this clone was seen once. The CDR3 protein is CASSFSINSGANVLTF. CDR3 nucleotides: TGTGCCAGCAGTTTCTCCATAAACTCTGGGGCCAACGTCCTGACTTTC. The V gene is TRBV28, the J gene TRBJ2-6; D remains unclear. In germline, CDR1 is MDHEN, CDR2 SYDVKM. Trimming took 3 bases from V and 0 from J, leaving 9 bases between them. The CDR3 contains 16 residues.

The chain has TRBV28 and TRBJ2-7, with 10 bases lining up with TRBD1. The V gene end was trimmed by 1 base and the J gene end by 5 bases; junction bases not matched to a gene: 14. This CDR3 is 18 amino acids long. Looked up from germline, CDR1 is MDHEN and CDR2 is SYDVKM. CDR3 in DNA: TGTGCCAGCAGTTTATACCCAGGACAGGGGGATTTCGAGAACGAGCAGTACTTC. Its translation: CASSLYPGQGDFENEQYF.

The chain joins TRBV5-4 to TRBJ2-2; 12 bases fit TRBD2. CDR3 length: 12 residues. Germline V gives CDR1 SGHNT, CDR2 YYREEE (reference sequence). The CDR3 coding sequence is TGTTCTAGCGGGAGGGCCGGCGGGGAGCTGTTTTTT. Protein sequence: CSSGRAGGELFF.

CDR3 amino acids: CASSLVAGVPYEQYF. CDR3 nucleotide sequence: TGTGCCAGCAGCTTGGTAGCGGGAGTCCCCTACGAGCAGTACTTC. The chain has TRBV5-8 and TRBJ2-7; TRBD2 matches 9 bases. The germline gives CDR1 SGHTS, CDR2 YDEGEE. V shed 0 bases, J shed 2 bases, and the junction held 3 bases outside the gene matches. This CDR3 region has 15 residues. The entire variable domain, with the rest obtained from reference TRBV5-8 and TRBJ2-7, is as follows: EAGVTQSPTHLIKTRGQQATLRCSPISGHTSVYWYQQALGLGLQFLLWYDEGEERNRGNFPPRFSGRQFPNYSSELNVNALELEDSALYLCASSLVAGVPYEQYFGPGTRLTVT.

This clone was seen a few times. The J gene is TRBJ1-5, the V gene TRBV15, with unresolved D. CDR1 LNHNV and CDR2 YYDKDF come from the germline V gene (reference sequence). This CDR3 has 12 residues. Deletions cut 2 bases from V and 4 bases from J, with 3 bases between. CDR3 loop: CATSRHNQPQHF. DNA of the CDR3: TGTGCCACCAGCAGACATAATCAGCCCCAGCATTTT.

V usage is TRBV4-1 and J usage is TRBJ2-6; no clear D. The germline V and J ends were trimmed by 4 bases and 2 bases, with 9 bases remaining between them. This CDR3 has 15 amino acids. Looked up from germline, CDR1 is MGHRA and CDR2 is YSYEKL. The CDR3 region is CASSRSGTGANVLTF. The CDR3 region has the DNA TGCGCCAGCAGCCGGTCTGGGACTGGGGCCAACGTCCTGACTTTC.

The chain recombines TRBV19 with TRBJ1-2; TRBD1 might be the D (5 bases). This CDR3 is 15 amino acids long. Looked up from germline, CDR1 is LNHDA and CDR2 is SQIVND (reference sequence). V lost 5 bases and J 6 bases, leaving 19 bases between the germline ends. In DNA, the CDR3 is TGTGCCAGTAGTCCCACCCGGGGACGGTGGAATGGCTACACCTTC. This gives the protein CASSPTRGRWNGYTF.

This chain connects TRBV2 to TRBJ1-1; D uncertain. This CDR3 has 15 amino acids. Germline CDR1 and CDR2: SNHLY and FYNNEI. V was clipped by 0 bases and J by 4 bases, with 12 bases between them. This CDR3 is CASSEAPTRSTEAFF. CDR3 DNA: TGTGCCAGCAGTGAAGCACCGACAAGGTCCACTGAAGCTTTCTTT. The full variable domain, in which reference TRBV2 and TRBJ1-1 provide the parts outside the CDR3, is EPEVTQTPSHQVTQMGQEVILRCVPISNHLYFYWYRQILGQKVEFLVSFYNNEISEKSEIFDDQFSVERPDGSNFTLKIRSTKLEDSAMYFCASSEAPTRSTEAFFGQGTRLTVV.

The chain is built from TRBV28 and TRBJ1-1; D not resolved. Germline loops: CDR1 MDHEN, CDR2 SYDVKM. The CDR3 loop spans 13 amino acids. V was shortened by 7 bases and J by 0 bases, with 9 bases between the two germline ends. CDR3 region: CASTRPMNTEAFF. The CDR3 DNA reads TGTGCCAGCACCCGTCCTATGAACACTGAAGCTTTCTTT.

The chain links TRBV7-8 to TRBJ2-3; TRBD2 aligns across 13 bases. V gave up 3 bases and J gave up 0 bases; unmatched junction bases: 6. CDR1 is SGHVS, CDR2 FQNEAQ, per germline. The CDR3 totals 18 residues. The CDR3 nucleotides read TGTGCCAGCAGCTTCGGACTAGCGGGAGCGACAAGCACAGATACGCAGTATTTT. Encoded protein: CASSFGLAGATSTDTQYF.